A selection of T cell receptor beta chains follows, all from one sample in a study of identical twins. TCRdb reprocessed the 5' RACE reads via MiXCR and lists one record per CDR3 protein. The sample contains more than 200,000 distinct CDR3 sequences, roughly 13% of which appear only once. The sequenced material came from memory (CD45RO+) T cells sorted from blood. These receptors were obtained from a woman younger than 30 in good health. Each CDR3 is given without its conserved first and last residue.

v_call cdr3_aa
TRBV9 ASSVREIGTGELF
TRBV18 ASSREKGNSYEQY
TRBV6-2/TRBV6-3 ASSYSVYNEQF
TRBV7-6 ASSLDREGLGRQY
TRBV6-6 ASSPSGVNIQY
TRBV9 ASSVDRVDTQY
TRBV18 ASSPQGNSPLH
TRBV25-1 ASSVIAHPQTQY
TRBV10-3 AIRDQQGGDEQY
TRBV2 ASRNRDTQY
TRBV7-2 ASLAWAGNEQF
TRBV5-1 ASREMPGRQDDEKLF
TRBV29-1 SGEGGQGKDTQY
TRBV27 ASSVPGQGRHNEQF
TRBV19 ASSPTGIGEQY
TRBV5-1 ASTLTLAGGPNTQY
TRBV2 ASSGTTDTQY
TRBV10-3 AISGSGGNEQF
TRBV20-1 SAGPGATNEKLF
TRBV9 ASSVAGNQEQF
TRBV7-9 ASSLTSGSFETQY
TRBV5-1 ASGIDSGIYNEQF
TRBV9 ASSAAGSNQPQH
TRBV12-3/TRBV12-4 ASRDTGDGQPQH
TRBV11-3 ASSLDSVASPLMEQY
TRBV12-3/TRBV12-4 ASSAAGEQY
TRBV20-1 SSSGSSREQF
TRBV20-1 SAPGAGPGTEAF
TRBV12-5 ASGPGDLEETQY
TRBV11-3 ASSLGSLDEQF
TRBV5-1 ASSYGLAGDEQF
TRBV7-2 ASSPEGMQY
TRBV5-5 ASSPDTAVSTDTQY